This T cell receptor (beta chain) was found in a study of a mutant IDH1 vaccine in newly diagnosed glioma. Background on the study: Patients in the study were vaccinated eight times, receiving shots in weeks 1, 3, 5, 7, 11, 15, 19 and 23. The first vaccination came 4-6 weeks after radiotherapy alone, or with temozolomide cycles.

With regard to this clone: The antigen is undetermined.

V lost 0 bases, J lost 0 bases, and 10 bases lay in between. Germline V gene sequence: CDR1 SGHRS, CDR2 YFSETQ. This CDR3 has 16 residues. Method: immunoSEQ multiplex PCR; TCRdb's copy keeps in-frame clones and lacks some. The table includes about 60,000 clones, 80% to 90% detected once. As to time point: week 5, during vaccination. Alongside topical imiquimod, each dose of vaccine comprised 300 ug of mutant IDH1 20-mer peptide. Overall study findings and caveats: Less than 95% of patients showed vaccine-induced immune responses across multiple MHC alleles.

This receptor was taken from a woman aged 50 to 65 with glioma. Here the sequenced sample was PBMCs, taken from a glioma patient whose treatment included an IDH1 peptide vaccine. The V and J genes are TRBV5-1 and TRBJ1-3; D is unclear. CDR3 residues: CASSLGTLSSGNTIYF. CDR3 coding DNA: TGCGCCAGCAGCTTGGGGACCCTTAGCTCTGGAAACACCATATATTTT.